The 31 T cell receptor beta chains below were found in one sample sequenced in a study of CD8 T cells in ankylosing spondylitis. TCRdb reprocessed the 5' RACE reads via MiXCR and lists one record per CDR3 protein. The table records about 250,000 distinct CDR3 sequences, roughly a quarter of them present only once. Material: blood, either unsorted or a sorted T cell fraction (not recorded which). The receptors shown here come from a male donor with ankylosing spondylitis or in good health (not recorded which).

At least ten counts were recorded for this clonotype. V usage is TRBV29-1 and J usage is TRBJ1-1; 8 bases agree with TRBD1. V shed 7 bases, J shed 2 bases, and the junction held 3 bases outside the gene matches. CDR3 length: 12 residues. Germline V gene sequence: CDR1 SQVTM, CDR2 ANQGSEA. In DNA, the CDR3 is TGCAGCGCAGGACAGGGAAACACTGAAGCTTTCTTT. Translation: CSAGQGNTEAFF.

CDR3 nucleotides: TGCAGTGCCTCGGGACAGACCGCTATCTCCTACAATGAGCAGTTCTTC. It encodes CSASGQTAISYNEQFF. The gene calls are TRBV20-1 and TRBJ2-1, with TRBD1 matching over 7 bases. CDR1 and CDR2 (germline): DFQATT, SNEGSKA (reference sequence). This CDR3 has 16 amino acids. V was clipped by 6 bases and J by 0 bases; unmatched bases: 11.

J is TRBJ2-7 and V is TRBV7-2; D is unclear. The CDR3 totals 14 residues. Trimming shortened V by 1 base and J by 3 bases, and 10 bases separated the two germline ends. CDR1 SGHTA and CDR2 FQGNSA come from the germline V gene. CDR3 nucleotide sequence: TGTGCCAGCAGCTTAGATCACAGATTCTACGAGCAGTACTTC. Translating it yields CASSLDHRFYEQYF. The variable domain in full, with the rest retrieved from reference TRBV7-2 and TRBJ2-7, is GAGVSQSPSNKVTEKGKDVELRCDPISGHTALYWYRQSLGQGLEFLIYFQGNSAPDKSGLPSDRFSAERTGGSVSTLTIQRTQQEDSAVYLCASSLDHRFYEQYFGPGTRLTVT.

The J gene is TRBJ2-1, the V gene TRBV30; D possibly uses TRBD1 or TRBD2 (5 bases each). V dropped 3 bases and J dropped 9 bases, with 12 bases sitting between them. This CDR3 has 12 residues. Germline values: CDR1 GTSNPN, CDR2 SVGIG (reference sequence). The CDR3 DNA sequence: TGTGCCTGGAGATCCCTTGGGGGTGAGCAGTTCTTC. Its translation: CAWRSLGGEQFF.

The J gene is TRBJ2-1, the V gene TRBV14; no clear D. Trimming shortened V by 2 bases and J by 9 bases, and 11 bases separated the two germline ends. The CDR3 extends over 13 amino acids. CDR1 and CDR2 (germline): SGHDN, FVKESK. The CDR3, as DNA: TGTGCCAGCAGCCAACTAGTTCATGGTGAGCAGTTCTTC. Protein: CASSQLVHGEQFF.

This clonotype was detected only a few times. V usage is TRBV12-3 or TRBV12-4 and J usage is TRBJ1-4; TRBD1 is a possible D gene (5 bases). Trimming took off 8 bases at V and 4 bases at J, with 11 bases between the two ends. The CDR3 sequence is 13 residues long. The CDR3 region is CASDDSSNEKLFF. CDR3 coding DNA: TGTGCCAGCGACGACAGCAGTAATGAAAAACTGTTTTTT.

This clonotype showed up many times. The rearrangement joins TRBV10-3 to TRBJ2-3; D gene unclear. The germline CDR1 and CDR2 sequences are ENHRY and SYGVKD. This CDR3 is 13 amino acids long. V lost 7 bases and J 0 bases, leaving 8 bases between the germline ends. The CDR3 region is CAITPFSTDTQYF. The CDR3 DNA sequence: TGTGCCATCACGCCTTTTAGCACAGATACGCAGTATTTT.

A few counts support this clonotype. V gene TRBV12-3 or TRBV12-4 combines with J gene TRBJ2-7, with 10 bases lining up with TRBD1. V shed 7 bases, J shed 2 bases, and the junction held 5 bases outside the gene matches. The CDR3 loop spans 14 amino acids. Here the CDR3 DNA reads TGTGCCAGCAACCCTGGACAGGGGGCCTACGAGCAGTACTTC. The encoded protein is CASNPGQGAYEQYF.

This clonotype was seen repeatedly, ten times or more. The chain uses TRBV20-1 and TRBJ2-1, with D perhaps matching TRBD1 (6 bases). This CDR3 contains 15 residues. CDR1 and CDR2 (germline): DFQATT, SNEGSKA (reference sequence). V was clipped by 3 bases and J by 0 bases, with 12 bases between them. CDR3 nucleotide sequence: TGCAGTGCTAGTAACAGGGTCTCCTCCTACAATGAGCAGTTCTTC. It encodes CSASNRVSSYNEQFF.

In its sample, this clonotype was seen a few times. The chain recombines TRBV20-1 with TRBJ2-7; 8 bases are shared with TRBD1. Germline assignment: CDR1 DFQATT and CDR2 SNEGSKA (reference sequence). The CDR3 extends over 13 amino acids. Trimming removed 3 bases from V and 3 bases from J; junction bases left unmatched: 4. For the CDR3, the DNA is TGCAGTGCTAGCCAGGGGGCCGACTACGAGCAGTACTTC. Translation gives CSASQGADYEQYF.

The rearrangement uses TRBV10-1 and TRBJ2-1; D gene ambiguous. The CDR3 is 14 amino acids. Germline-derived CDR1 and CDR2 are WNHNN and SYGVQD (reference sequence). Trimming took 6 bases from V and 4 from J, leaving 13 bases between them. Written as DNA, the CDR3 is TGCGCCAGCAGCCGGTCACTGATATACAATGAGCAGTTCTTC. It translates to CASSRSLIYNEQFF.

This clonotype was seen at least ten times. This chain uses TRBV10-3 with TRBJ2-3; the D gene is possibly TRBD2 (5 bases). CDR1 and CDR2 (germline): ENHRY, SYGVKD. This CDR3 is built from 14 residues. V shed 0 bases and J shed 9 bases, with 13 bases lying between them. In nucleotides, the CDR3 is TGTGCCATCAGTGAGTCGTGGCTAGCCGGGACGCAGTATTTT. This codes for CAISESWLAGTQYF.

As to this clonotype: One end of the junction does not line up with germline, which may come from a read error. The CDR3 sequence: CASSLAAGADF. CDR3 nucleotide sequence: TGTGCCAGCAGCTTGGCGGCAGGGGCGGACTTC. The chain is built from TRBV5-6 and TRBJ2-1; possibly TRBD1 for D (6 bases). The CDR3 runs 11 residues. Per germline, CDR1 SGHDT and CDR2 YYEEEE.

The chain uses TRBV5-5 and TRBJ2-7, with a possible D match to TRBD2 (5 bases). The CDR3 length is 14 residues. Trimming cost V 1 base and J 5 bases, with 13 bases left between them. Germline V lookup: CDR1 SGHKS, CDR2 YYEKEE (reference sequence). The CDR3: CASSLRGSPNEQYF. CDR3 nucleotides: TGTGCCAGCAGCTTGAGAGGGAGCCCTAACGAGCAGTACTTC.

This clonotype was seen more than once but under ten times. A clone one base away is much larger, so this may be a read error. The chain links TRBV12-3 or TRBV12-4 to TRBJ1-5, with D unclear. The CDR3 covers 14 residues. This CDR3 reads CASSFGQTDQLQHF. The DNA of the CDR3 is TGTGCCAGCAGTTTCGGGCAGACCGATCAGCTCCAGCATTTT.

This clonotype was found many times. The gene calls are TRBV20-1 and TRBJ2-1; D may be TRBD2 (5 bases). Germline V gene data show CDR1 as DFQATT and CDR2 as SNEGSKA (reference sequence). CDR3 length equals 16 residues. Deletions cut 2 bases from V and 7 bases from J, with 21 bases between. The CDR3 DNA sequence: TGCAGTGCTAGACGGGCCGGTGGAGGCTTGGGGAATGAGCAGTTCTTC. It codes for CSARRAGGGLGNEQFF.

At least ten counts were recorded for this clonotype. This chain joins TRBV5-1 and TRBJ1-1; no reliable D call. Germline V gene data show CDR1 as SGHRS and CDR2 as YFSETQ. The CDR3 length is 14 residues. The ends were cut back, 7 bases at V and 1 base at J, with 14 bases in the middle. In nucleotides, the CDR3 is TGCGCCAGCGCCTCCTTCGGGGAGAACACTGAAGCTTTCTTT. This sequence encodes CASASFGENTEAFF. The full variable domain, rest sourced from reference TRBV5-1 and TRBJ1-1, is KAGVTQTPRYLIKTRGQQVTLSCSPISGHRSVSWYQQTPGQGLQFLFEYFSETQRNKGNFPGRFSGRQFSNSRSEMNVSTLELGDSALYLCASASFGENTEAFFGQGTRLTVV.

This clonotype has a count of ten or more. CDR3 loop: CSVLDRGPSYGYTF. In DNA form, the CDR3 reads TGCAGCGTCCTGGACAGGGGACCTTCCTATGGCTACACCTTC. The chain has TRBV29-1 and TRBJ1-2; 9 positions match TRBD1. With 6 bases clipped from V and 4 bases from J, the junction kept 9 bases outside the gene matches. Germline assignment: CDR1 SQVTM and CDR2 ANQGSEA. This CDR3 is built from 14 residues.

This clonotype was seen a few times. V gene TRBV5-1 combines with J gene TRBJ2-6; 8 nucleotides line up with TRBD2. From germline, CDR1 is SGHRS and CDR2 YFSETQ. V shed 9 bases, J shed 1 base, and the junction held 12 bases outside the gene matches. The CDR3 has 17 amino acids. The CDR3 DNA reads TGCGCCACTACGAGGAGGACGGGAGGGTCTGGGGCCAACGTCCTGACTTTC. It translates to CATTRRTGGSGANVLTF. Together with reference TRBV5-1 and TRBJ2-6, the CDR3 gives the full variable domain: KAGVTQTPRYLIKTRGQQVTLSCSPISGHRSVSWYQQTPGQGLQFLFEYFSETQRNKGNFPGRFSGRQFSNSRSEMNVSTLELGDSALYLCATTRRTGGSGANVLTFGAGSRLTVL.

This clonotype was recorded at least ten times. The J gene is TRBJ2-2, the V gene TRBV20-1; weak D call: TRBD1 (5 bases). The germline gives CDR1 DFQATT, CDR2 SNEGSKA (reference sequence). Trimming left V 3 bases short and J 1 base short, with 6 bases between. The CDR3 is made up of 13 amino acids. The CDR3 protein is CSASTGNTGELFF. The CDR3 DNA sequence: TGCAGTGCTAGCACAGGGAACACCGGGGAGCTGTTTTTT.

This clonotype was picked up a small number of times. The chain combines TRBV7-2 with TRBJ1-5; D is perhaps TRBD1 (6 bases). This CDR3 has 15 residues. Deletions cut 5 bases from V and 7 bases from J, with 18 bases between. Germline V CDR1 and CDR2: SGHTA, FQGNSA. The CDR3 DNA follows: TGTGCCAGCAGCACAGGGCAGGGTCAAAACCAGCCCCAGCATTTT. Translated, it gives CASSTGQGQNQPQHF.

In this sample, this clonotype turned up a few times. The V and J genes are TRBV12-3 or TRBV12-4 and TRBJ2-5, with 10 bases fitting TRBD2. There are 16 residues in the CDR3. V shed 2 bases, J shed 2 bases, and the junction held 5 bases outside the gene matches. This chain's CDR3 is CASSLYRTSGQETQYF. In DNA form, the CDR3 reads TGTGCCAGCAGTTTATATAGGACTAGCGGACAAGAGACCCAGTACTTC.

V and J are TRBV10-3 and TRBJ2-5, with TRBD1 matching 9 bases. Germline V lookup: CDR1 ENHRY, CDR2 SYGVKD. The CDR3 covers 13 residues. With 6 bases clipped from V and 7 bases from J, the junction kept 6 bases outside the gene matches. The CDR3 DNA reads as TGTGCCATCAGGGGGGGACAGGGCGCGACCCAGTACTTC. Protein: CAIRGGQGATQYF.

CDR3 in amino acids: CASSQDYEDSSYEQYF. The CDR3, as DNA: TGTGCCAGCAGCCAAGATTACGAGGATTCCTCCTACGAGCAGTACTTC. The chain links TRBV4-2 to TRBJ2-7, with no clear D. The CDR3 contains 16 residues. Per germline, CDR1 LGHNA and CDR2 YNFKEQ. The V end was cut by 0 bases, the J end by 0 bases, with 12 bases between.

Many counts were recorded for this clonotype. The chain uses TRBV20-1 and TRBJ1-1; D is unclear. CDR3 length equals 13 residues. V gave up 5 bases and J gave up 5 bases, with 15 bases separating them. Germline V gives CDR1 DFQATT, CDR2 SNEGSKA (reference sequence). DNA of the CDR3: TGCAGTGCTTCCCGAACTGCGGAAACTGAAGCTTTCTTT. It codes for CSASRTAETEAFF.

This clonotype appeared a few times. The rearrangement joins TRBV20-1 to TRBJ2-7, with a tentative D call TRBD2 (5 bases). Trimming stripped 6 bases from V and 5 bases from J, with 17 bases between. Germline V gene lookup returns CDR1 DFQATT and CDR2 SNEGSKA (reference sequence). This CDR3 region has 13 residues. The CDR3 region is CSAPTTRNDEQYF. Written as DNA, the CDR3 is TGCAGTGCCCCGACTACCCGCAACGACGAGCAGTACTTC.

This sequence joins TRBV23-1 and TRBJ1-4; D gene unclear. TRBV23-1 is an ORF for which the function is uncertain. The CDR3 covers 15 residues. The germline V and J ends were trimmed by 0 bases and 11 bases, with 16 bases remaining between them. CDR3 protein: CASSQSRPSIGKLFF. The CDR3 DNA is TGCGCCAGCAGTCAATCGCGTCCATCCATAGGGAAACTGTTTTTT.

Turning to this clonotype: A much larger clonotype is one base distant, so this may be a read error. The CDR3 region is CSAPQAGTHNEQFF. In nucleotides, the CDR3 is TGCAGTGCACCGCAAGCGGGGACCCACAATGAGCAGTTCTTC. The chain recombines TRBV20-1 with TRBJ2-1, with TRBD2 matching over 7 bases. From germline, CDR1 is DFQATT and CDR2 SNEGSKA (reference sequence). V was pared by 6 bases and J by 5 bases, with 10 bases of the junction left unmatched. This CDR3 is built from 14 residues.

V gene TRBV2 combines with J gene TRBJ2-3; D is undetermined. In germline, CDR1 is SNHLY, CDR2 FYNNEI. The CDR3 spans 15 residues. Trimming removed 3 bases at V and 1 base at J, with 11 bases between. The CDR3 here is CASSDDSLRTDTQYF. The CDR3 coding sequence is TGTGCCAGCAGTGACGACTCCCTCCGCACAGATACGCAGTATTTT.

The rearrangement uses TRBV21-1 and TRBJ1-1. TRBV21-1 is given as a pseudogene. The CDR3 totals 15 residues. This CDR3 is CASSNSQHPITEAFF. The CDR3 region has the DNA TGTGCCAGCAGCAATTCCCAACACCCGATCACTGAAGCTTTCTTT.

This clonotype came up many times. The chain combines TRBV20-1 with TRBJ2-7; a possible D gene is TRBD2 (5 bases). Looked up from germline, CDR1 is DFQATT and CDR2 is SNEGSKA (reference sequence). CDR3 size: 12 residues. V was pared by 5 bases and J by 9 bases, with 17 bases between. The CDR3 sequence is CSALRNEGGQYF. In nucleotides, the CDR3 is TGCAGTGCTCTGCGCAACGAGGGCGGGCAGTACTTC.